A selection of T cell receptor beta chains follows, all from one sample in a study of T cells in Graves' hyperthyroidism and ophthalmopathy. TCRdb used MiXCR to reprocess the multiplex PCR reads, holding one entry per CDR3 protein. The data hold over 400,000 distinct CDR3 sequences, with roughly 23% observed a single time. The sample consisted of blood. The source is a woman in her 70s with Graves' ophthalmopathy. CDR3s include the opening cysteine and the closing phenylalanine or tryptophan. The D gene is left open where the match is weak. Rows give clone size only sometimes, using once, few, many, or a class for an expanded clone.

CSVDVHPGDRGELFF TGCAGCGTTGATGTCCACCCCGGGGATCGCGGGGAGCTGTTTTTT TRBV29-1 . TRBJ2-2 few
CASSQLWGGSTDTQYF TGTGCCAGCAGCCAATTATGGGGGGGCAGCACAGATACGCAGTATTTT TRBV3-1 . TRBJ2-3 .
CASRGTSGGANVLTF TGTGCCAGCAGGGGAACGAGCGGTGGGGCCAACGTCCTGACTTTC TRBV28 . TRBJ2-6 .
CSAIDTGPGNTIYF TGCAGTGCTATCGATACAGGCCCCGGGAACACCATATATTTT TRBV20-1 . TRBJ1-3 .
CASSQERIRSEQYF TGTGCCAGCAGCCAAGAGAGGATCCGCAGCGAGCAGTACTTC TRBV3-1 . TRBJ2-7 few
CASSQLTTTSGSSYEQYF TGTGCCAGCAGCCAACTCACCACAACTAGCGGGAGCTCCTACGAGCAGTACTTC TRBV3-1 TRBD2 TRBJ2-7 few
CASSEQVNTEAFF TGTGCCAGCAGTGAACAGGTGAACACTGAAGCTTTCTTT TRBV6-1 . TRBJ1-1 many
CASSLVAEQYF TGTGCCAGCAGCTTAGTTGCCGAGCAGTACTTC TRBV11-2 . TRBJ2-7 many
CASSFGSGTSTDTQYF TGTGCCAGCAGCTTCGGAAGCGGGACAAGCACAGATACGCAGTATTTT TRBV7-9 . TRBJ2-3 .
CASIYSRVYNEQFF TGTGCCAGCATCTACTCCAGGGTCTACAATGAGCAGTTCTTC TRBV6-1 . TRBJ2-1 many
CASSEPIGRTSSYEQYF TGTGCCAGCAGCGAACCAATAGGACGGACCAGCTCCTACGAGCAGTACTTC TRBV6-1 . TRBJ2-7 .
CASSDLLTSGLGQYF TGTGCCAGCTCCGACCTATTGACTAGCGGTCTTGGGCAGTACTTC TRBV9 TRBD2 TRBJ2-7 .
CAGSVAGSSYNEQFF TGTGCCGGCAGCGTAGCGGGAAGCTCCTACAATGAGCAGTTCTTC TRBV9 TRBD2 TRBJ2-1 .
CASSVVPAGGQDGYTF TGTGCCAGCAGCGTAGTCCCGGCAGGGGGTCAGGATGGCTACACCTTC TRBV9 TRBD1 TRBJ1-2 few
CASSQEYARVRTHSYEQYF TGCGCCAGCAGCCAAGAGTACGCGAGGGTCCGGACCCACTCCTACGAGCAGTACTTC TRBV4-1 . TRBJ2-7 .
CASSLSRYSGNTIYF TGTGCCAGCAGCCTTAGTCGGTACTCTGGAAACACCATATATTTT TRBV19 . TRBJ1-3 .
CASSSNEVASEQYF TGCGCCAGCAGCTCCAACGAGGTGGCGAGCGAGCAGTACTTC TRBV5-1 . TRBJ2-7 .
CALDRSSYEQYF TGTGCCTTAGACAGGAGCTCCTACGAGCAGTACTTC TRBV30 . TRBJ2-7 many
CASSPLINNEQFF TGTGCCAGCAGTCCCCTGATAAACAATGAGCAGTTCTTC TRBV27 . TRBJ2-1 once
CASSRGGVSHNEQFF TGTGCCAGCAGCCGCGGGGGAGTGTCCCACAATGAGCAGTTCTTC TRBV7-9 TRBD2 TRBJ2-1 many
CASSPPLAGTYNEQFF TGTGCCAGCAGCCCCCCTCTAGCGGGGACGTACAATGAGCAGTTCTTC TRBV3-1 TRBD2 TRBJ2-1 few
CSGAGPSYEQYF TGCAGTGGAGCGGGACCCTCCTACGAGCAGTACTTC TRBV20-1 TRBD2 TRBJ2-7 .
CASSEGLLLGNEQFF TGTGCCAGCAGTGAAGGATTACTACTAGGCAATGAGCAGTTCTTC TRBV6-1 . TRBJ2-1 .
CSARDLRLAGGPNEQFF TGCAGTGCTAGAGATCTCCGGCTAGCGGGAGGGCCGAATGAGCAGTTCTTC TRBV20-1 TRBD2 TRBJ2-1 few
CASSPRDRDFAEAFF TGTGCCAGCAGTCCTCGGGACAGGGATTTCGCTGAAGCTTTCTTT TRBV28 TRBD1 TRBJ1-1 many
CAIKGFDIAGEGQETQYF TGTGCCATCAAAGGGTTCGACATAGCGGGAGAGGGACAAGAGACCCAGTACTTC TRBV10-3 TRBD2 TRBJ2-5 .
CSARFTAETQYF TGCAGTGCTAGGTTTACGGCAGAGACCCAGTACTTC TRBV20-1 . TRBJ2-5 many
CASSSYRTGPNYGYTF TGTGCCAGCAGCTCGTATCGGACAGGGCCGAACTATGGCTACACCTTC TRBV11-2 TRBD1 TRBJ1-2 few
CAIKNQGGEETQYF TGTGCCATCAAAAATCAGGGAGGGGAAGAGACCCAGTACTTC TRBV10-3 TRBD2 TRBJ2-5 .
CASSFFQERTEAFF TGTGCCAGCAGTTTTTTCCAGGAAAGGACTGAAGCTTTCTTT TRBV12-3/TRBV12-4 . TRBJ1-1 .
CASSQQPPGQGNNEQFF TGTGCCAGCAGCCAACAGCCTCCGGGACAGGGTAACAATGAGCAGTTCTTC TRBV3-1 TRBD1 TRBJ2-1 .
CASSFSGGDPSEQYF TGTGCCAGCAGTTTTAGCGGGGGAGACCCCTCAGAGCAGTACTTC TRBV6-9 TRBD2 TRBJ2-7 few
CASSWASHGEQYF TGTGCCAGCAGTTGGGCTAGCCACGGCGAGCAGTACTTC TRBV27 . TRBJ2-7 .
CSVGGVGVSSYNEQFF TGCAGCGTTGGAGGGGTAGGGGTAAGCTCCTACAATGAGCAGTTCTTC TRBV29-1 . TRBJ2-1 .
CASSFGGPEEDTQYF TGTGCCAGCAGTTTCGGGGGGCCGGAGGAAGATACGCAGTATTTT TRBV12-3/TRBV12-4 . TRBJ2-3 .
CASSLEGGGEQFF TGTGCCAGCAGCTTAGAAGGGGGTGGTGAGCAGTTCTTC TRBV7-6 . TRBJ2-1 .
CASSLSTGGEQYF TGTGCCAGCAGCTTGAGCACGGGGGGCGAGCAGTACTTC TRBV7-2 TRBD2 TRBJ2-7 few
CASSFGVRGTEAFF TGTGCCAGCAGTTTTGGGGTACGCGGGACTGAAGCTTTCTTT TRBV27 . TRBJ1-1 .
CASSEGIGGPYGYTF TGTGCCAGCAGTGAAGGAATAGGGGGCCCCTATGGCTACACCTTC TRBV2 TRBD1 TRBJ1-2 few
CASSLSGQGNIQYF TGTGCCAGCAGTTTATCCGGACAGGGGAACATTCAGTACTTC TRBV28 TRBD1 TRBJ2-4 many
CASSSDTRAGELFF TGTGCCAGCAGTTCGGATACTAGGGCCGGGGAGCTGTTTTTT TRBV7-8 . TRBJ2-2 few
CASSPRDRGHREAFF TGTGCCAGCAGTCCCCGGGACAGGGGCCATCGGGAAGCTTTCTTT TRBV28 TRBD1 TRBJ1-1 few
CATSETGRQYF TGTGCCACCAGTGAGACAGGGAGGCAGTACTTC TRBV24-1 TRBD1 TRBJ2-7 .
CASSSEPNTEAFF TGTGCCAGCAGCTCAGAACCGAACACTGAAGCTTTCTTT TRBV5-4 . TRBJ1-1 few
CASSETPSYEQYF TGTGCCAGTAGTGAGACACCCTCCTACGAGCAGTACTTC TRBV19 . TRBJ2-7 .